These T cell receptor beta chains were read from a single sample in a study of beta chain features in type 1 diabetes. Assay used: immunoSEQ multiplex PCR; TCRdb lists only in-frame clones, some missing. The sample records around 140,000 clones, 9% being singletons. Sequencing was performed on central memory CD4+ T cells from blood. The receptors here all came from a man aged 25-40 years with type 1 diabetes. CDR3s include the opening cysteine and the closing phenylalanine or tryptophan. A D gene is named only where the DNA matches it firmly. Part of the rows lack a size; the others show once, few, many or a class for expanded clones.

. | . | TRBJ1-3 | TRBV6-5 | CASRRGSSGNTIYF | TGTGCCAGCAGGAGAGGGTCCTCTGGAAACACCATATATTTT
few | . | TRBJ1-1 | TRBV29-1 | CSVNPGGGGDTEAFF | TGCAGCGTGAACCCCGGCGGCGGGGGGGACACTGAAGCTTTCTTT
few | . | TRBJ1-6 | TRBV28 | CASRGGNSPLHF | TGTGCCAGCAGGGGAGGGAATTCACCCCTCCACTTT
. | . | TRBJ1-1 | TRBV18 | CASSPRDSMNTEAFF | TGTGCCAGCTCACCACGAGACAGCATGAACACTGAAGCTTTCTTT
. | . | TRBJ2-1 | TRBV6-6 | CASSYSGHEQFF | TGTGCCAGCAGTTACTCGGGGCATGAGCAGTTCTTC
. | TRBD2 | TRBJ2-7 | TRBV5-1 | CASSLELAGTYEQYF | TGCGCCAGCAGCTTGGAACTAGCGGGGACTTACGAGCAGTACTTC
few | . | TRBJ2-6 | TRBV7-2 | CASSTRGSGANVLTF | TGTGCCAGCAGCACCCGGGGAAGTGGGGCCAACGTCCTGACTTTC
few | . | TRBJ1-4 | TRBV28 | CASSEGSTNEKLFF | TGTGCCAGCAGCGAGGGTTCAACTAATGAAAAACTGTTTTTT
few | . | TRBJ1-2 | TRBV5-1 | CASSLQRSNYGYTF | TGCGCCAGCAGCTTACAGAGAAGTAACTATGGCTACACCTTC
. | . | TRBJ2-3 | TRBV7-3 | CASSPASVDTQYF | TGTGCCAGCAGCCCAGCGTCAGTTGATACGCAGTATTTT
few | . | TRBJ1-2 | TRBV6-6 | CASSYRGSDYGYTF | TGTGCCAGCAGTTACAGAGGGTCGGACTATGGCTACACCTTC
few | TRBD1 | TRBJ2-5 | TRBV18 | CASSPGQEETQYF | TGTGCCAGCTCACCAGGACAGGAAGAGACCCAGTACTTC
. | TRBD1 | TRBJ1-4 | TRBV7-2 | CASSSGQGGEKLFF | TGTGCCAGCAGCTCGGGACAGGGGGGAGAAAAACTGTTTTTT
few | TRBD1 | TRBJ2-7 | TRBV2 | CASSVGQGREQYF | TGTGCCAGCAGTGTCGGACAGGGTCGCGAGCAGTACTTC
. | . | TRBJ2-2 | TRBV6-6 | CASSYPGGELFF | TGTGCCAGCAGTTATCCGGGCGGGGAGCTGTTTTTT
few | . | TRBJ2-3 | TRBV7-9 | CASSLDPRGGDTQYF | TGTGCCAGCAGCTTAGACCCCCGGGGAGGAGATACGCAGTATTTT
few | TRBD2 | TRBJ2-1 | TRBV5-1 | CASSLVVAGKYEQFF | TGCGCCAGCAGCTTGGTGGTAGCGGGGAAATATGAGCAGTTCTTC
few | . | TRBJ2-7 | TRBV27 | CASSFRSGIGTGEQYF | TGTGCCAGCAGTTTTCGCTCCGGGATAGGAACGGGCGAGCAGTACTTC
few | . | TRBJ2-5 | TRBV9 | CASSARLQETQYF | TGTGCCAGCAGCGCCCGTTTACAAGAGACCCAGTACTTC
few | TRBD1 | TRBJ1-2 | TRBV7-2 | CASSPQTGGGYTF | TGTGCCAGCAGCCCTCAAACAGGGGGAGGCTACACCTTC
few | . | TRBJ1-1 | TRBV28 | CASATVTEAFF | TGTGCCAGCGCCACAGTAACTGAAGCTTTCTTT
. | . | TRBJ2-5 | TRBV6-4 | CASSQEGETQYF | TGTGCCAGCAGCCAGGAGGGAGAGACCCAGTACTTC
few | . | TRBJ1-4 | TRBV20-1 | CSATPGEKLFF | TGCAGTGCTACCCCGGGTGAAAAACTGTTTTTT
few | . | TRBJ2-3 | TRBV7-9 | CASSHGRDTLADTQYF | TGTGCCAGCAGTCACGGTCGGGACACCTTAGCGGATACGCAGTATTTT
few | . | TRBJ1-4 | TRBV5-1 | CASQPGGTNEKLFF | TGCGCCAGCCAGCCGGGAGGCACTAATGAAAAACTGTTTTTT
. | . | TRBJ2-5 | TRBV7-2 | CASSPGEGKTQYF | TGTGCCAGCAGCCCCGGCGAGGGCAAGACCCAGTACTTC
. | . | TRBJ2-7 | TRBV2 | CASSPSPYEQYF | TGTGCCAGCAGCCCGTCCCCCTACGAGCAGTACTTC
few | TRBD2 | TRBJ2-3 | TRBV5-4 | CASRRGLAGGPVTDTQYF | TGTGCCAGCAGGCGCGGACTAGCGGGGGGGCCGGTCACAGATACGCAGTATTTT
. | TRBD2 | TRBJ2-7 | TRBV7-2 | CASSLKLAGGDEQYF | TGTGCCAGCAGCTTGAAACTAGCGGGGGGTGACGAGCAGTACTTC
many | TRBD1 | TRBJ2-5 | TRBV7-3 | CASSPDRDQTQYF | TGTGCCAGCAGCCCCGACAGGGATCAGACCCAGTACTTC
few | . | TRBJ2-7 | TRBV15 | CATSRDLQYEQYF | TGTGCCACCAGCAGAGATCTCCAGTACGAGCAGTACTTC
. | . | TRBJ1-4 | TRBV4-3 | CASSQEAQLEKLFF | TGCGCCAGCAGCCAAGAAGCGCAGTTGGAAAAACTGTTTTTT
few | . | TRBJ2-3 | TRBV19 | CASSTWGPQYF | TGTGCCAGTAGTACGTGGGGGCCGCAGTATTTT
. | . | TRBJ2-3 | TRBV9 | CASSVAGVVSDTQYF | TGTGCCAGCAGCGTAGCGGGGGTAGTATCTGATACGCAGTATTTT
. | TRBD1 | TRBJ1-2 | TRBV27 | CASSRWTGGNYGYTF | TGTGCCAGCAGTCGTTGGACAGGGGGTAACTATGGCTACACCTTC
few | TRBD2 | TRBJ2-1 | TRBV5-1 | CASSPRPSGGEQFF | TGCGCCAGCAGCCCGCGACCTAGCGGAGGTGAGCAGTTCTTC
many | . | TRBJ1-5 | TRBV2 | CASSASQASNQPQHF | TGTGCCAGCAGTGCTTCACAGGCTAGCAATCAGCCCCAGCATTTT
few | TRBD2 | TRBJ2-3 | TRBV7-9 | CASPELAGSSTDTQYF | TGTGCCAGCCCTGAGCTAGCGGGGTCTAGCACAGATACGCAGTATTTT
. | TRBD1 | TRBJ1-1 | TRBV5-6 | CASSPTGRSEAFF | TGTGCCAGCAGCCCGACAGGGCGCTCTGAAGCTTTCTTT
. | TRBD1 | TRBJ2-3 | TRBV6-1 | CASSVTGAGTDTQYF | TGTGCCAGCAGCGTGACAGGGGCCGGTACAGATACGCAGTATTTT
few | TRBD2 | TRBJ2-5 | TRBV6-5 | CASSGLAGRETQYF | TGTGCCAGCAGCGGACTAGCGGGGAGAGAGACCCAGTACTTC
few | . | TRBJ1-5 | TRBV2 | CASSAQTGGRDQPQHF | TGTGCCAGCAGTGCCCAGACGGGGGGTAGGGATCAGCCCCAGCATTTT
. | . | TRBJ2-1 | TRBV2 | CASSVEEMGEQFF | TGTGCCAGCAGTGTTGAGGAGATGGGTGAGCAGTTCTTC
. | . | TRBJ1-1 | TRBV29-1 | CSVGQMNTEAFF | TGCAGCGTTGGTCAGATGAACACTGAAGCTTTCTTT
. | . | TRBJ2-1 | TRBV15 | CATSRGAGEGYNEQFF | TGTGCCACCAGCAGAGGGGCAGGGGAGGGCTACAATGAGCAGTTCTTC
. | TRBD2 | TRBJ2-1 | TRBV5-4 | CASRAGLAGNNEQFF | TGTGCCAGCAGGGCTGGACTAGCGGGGAACAATGAGCAGTTCTTC
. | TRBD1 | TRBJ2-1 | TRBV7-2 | CASSVDRGNEQFF | TGTGCCAGCAGCGTAGACAGGGGGAACGAGCAGTTCTTC
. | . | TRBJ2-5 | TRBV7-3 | CASSPGGPLETQYF | TGTGCCAGCAGCCCCGGCGGGCCCCTGGAGACCCAGTACTTC
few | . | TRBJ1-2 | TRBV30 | CAWSRQVYGYTF | TGTGCCTGGAGTCGACAGGTCTATGGCTACACCTTC
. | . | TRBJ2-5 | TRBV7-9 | CASSLALGAETQYF | TGTGCCAGCAGCTTAGCGTTAGGGGCAGAGACCCAGTACTTC
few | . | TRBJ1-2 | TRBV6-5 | CASSYSRQGNGYTF | TGTGCCAGCAGTTACTCTAGGCAGGGGAATGGCTACACCTTC
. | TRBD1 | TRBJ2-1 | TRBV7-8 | CASSSWTGNEQFF | TGTGCCAGCAGCTCCTGGACAGGGAATGAGCAGTTCTTC
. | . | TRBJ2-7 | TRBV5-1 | CASSLAEGYEQYF | TGCGCCAGCAGCCTGGCGGAGGGCTACGAGCAGTACTTC
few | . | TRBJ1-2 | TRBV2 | CASSDTGYGYTF | TGTGCCAGCAGCGATACAGGCTATGGCTACACCTTC
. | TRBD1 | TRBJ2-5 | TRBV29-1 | CSVEGTGEETQYF | TGCAGCGTTGAAGGGACAGGGGAAGAGACCCAGTACTTC
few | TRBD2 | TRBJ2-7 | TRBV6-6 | CASTLAGAPDEQYF | TGTGCCAGCACCCTAGCGGGGGCCCCGGACGAGCAGTACTTC
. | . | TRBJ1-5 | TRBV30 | CAWSEQGNQPQHF | TGTGCCTGGAGTGAACAGGGCAATCAGCCCCAGCATTTT
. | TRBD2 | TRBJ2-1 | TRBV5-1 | CASSLGLAVGSYNEQFF | TGCGCCAGCAGCTTGGGACTAGCGGTAGGGTCCTACAATGAGCAGTTCTTC
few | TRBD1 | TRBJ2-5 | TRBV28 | CASSRYRGLRETQYF | TGTGCCAGCAGTCGCTACAGGGGGCTCAGGGAGACCCAGTACTTC